These 25 T cell receptor beta chains were all obtained from the same sample, sequenced in a study of CD8 T cells in ankylosing spondylitis. TCRdb processed the 5' RACE reads anew with MiXCR; each CDR3 protein has one entry. The sample has some 140,000 distinct CDR3 sequences; about 7.3% are singletons. Specimen: blood, either unsorted or a sorted T cell fraction (not recorded which). These receptors were collected from a female donor with ankylosing spondylitis or in good health (not recorded which).

This clonotype has ten or more counts. CDR3 sequence reads: CASRPSGGLGGELFF. The CDR3 nucleotides read TGTGCCAGCAGGCCTAGCGGGGGGCTCGGCGGGGAGCTGTTTTTT. The chain is built from TRBV6-1 and TRBJ2-2, with 11 bases matching TRBD2. The germline V gene encodes CDR1 MNHNS and CDR2 SASEGT. The ends lost 6 bases at V and 7 bases at J; junction bases unmatched: 7. The CDR3 sequence is 15 residues long.

This clonotype was detected many times. V is TRBV20-1 and J is TRBJ1-2, with D hard to call. This CDR3 is 14 amino acids long. The ends were cut back, 4 bases at V and 2 bases at J, with 14 bases in the middle. Germline CDR1 reads DFQATT; CDR2 reads SNEGSKA (reference sequence). CDR3 in DNA: TGCAGTGCTACCGTAAGACACGAAAACTATGGCTACACCTTC. Its protein is CSATVRHENYGYTF.

The rearrangement joins TRBV28 to TRBJ2-7, with unresolved D. Germline V gives CDR1 MDHEN, CDR2 SYDVKM. Deletions cut 10 bases from V and 2 bases from J, with 15 bases between. The CDR3 runs to 13 residues. CDR3 sequence: CAMGPGLPYEQYF. The DNA for the CDR3 is TGTGCCATGGGCCCCGGGCTCCCCTACGAGCAGTACTTC.

Many counts were recorded for this clonotype. V is TRBV7-9 and J is TRBJ2-3; D gene unclear. Germline CDR1 is SEHNR and CDR2 is FQNEAQ (reference sequence). V was clipped by 4 bases and J by 2 bases, with 13 bases between them. The CDR3 has 15 residues. CDR3 sequence reads: CASSSHKWLTDTQYF. The DNA for the CDR3 is TGTGCCAGCAGCTCCCACAAGTGGCTCACAGATACGCAGTATTTT.

This clonotype was picked up many times. The gene calls are TRBV28 and TRBJ2-7; a possible D gene is TRBD1 (6 bases). The ends were cut back, 6 bases at V and 4 bases at J, with 22 bases in the middle. CDR3 length: 16 residues. CDR1 and CDR2 (germline): MDHEN, SYDVKM. The CDR3 DNA is TGTGCCAGCAGGTCACCTCACAGGGTTGGGCAATACGAGCAGTACTTC. Translation: CASRSPHRVGQYEQYF.

Ten or more counts support this clonotype. The chain recombines TRBV6-2 or TRBV6-3 with TRBJ2-7; TRBD1 or TRBD2 may be the D gene (5 bases each). The CDR3 is 16 amino acids. V shed 5 bases and J shed 2 bases, with 19 bases lying between them. CDR1 and CDR2 from the germline V gene are MNHEY and SVGEGT. The CDR3 here is CASSQNPGPATYEQYF. CDR3 in DNA: TGTGCCAGCAGTCAAAACCCGGGACCAGCTACCTACGAGCAGTACTTC.

Ten or more counts support this clonotype. The rearrangement joins TRBV20-1 to TRBJ2-1; the match to TRBD2 covers 7 bases. The germline CDR1 and CDR2 sequences are DFQATT and SNEGSKA (reference sequence). This CDR3 comprises 18 residues. J was trimmed by 0 bases and V by 1 base; bases with no gene match: 12. The CDR3 DNA reads TGCAGTGCTAGAGGCATTTGGAGCGGGGCCTTCTCCTACAATGAGCAGTTCTTC. This translates into CSARGIWSGAFSYNEQFF.

This clonotype was recorded many times. The V gene is TRBV5-1, the J gene TRBJ2-7; TRBD2 is a possible D gene (6 bases). The V gene's germline CDR1 is SGHRS and CDR2 YFSETQ. Trimming left V 2 bases short and J 0 bases short, with 12 bases between. The CDR3 loop spans 15 amino acids. In DNA form, the CDR3 reads TGCGCCAGCAGCTTAGAACCCGGGGGCTCCTACGAGCAGTACTTC. It codes for CASSLEPGGSYEQYF.

This clonotype showed up many times. This chain links TRBV12-3 or TRBV12-4 with TRBJ1-5; possibly TRBD1 for D (6 bases). V gave up 5 bases and J gave up 9 bases, with 8 bases separating them. CDR3 length: 11 residues. The CDR3 DNA reads TGTGCCAGCAGTAAACAGGGGCCCCAGCATTTT. Amino acid sequence: CASSKQGPQHF.

This clonotype occurred many times. The genes are TRBV5-1 and TRBJ1-2; D remains unclear. With 4 bases removed from V and 1 base from J, the gap between germline ends came to 8 bases. CDR1 and CDR2 (germline): SGHRS, YFSETQ. The CDR3 sequence is 13 residues long. CDR3 in amino acids: CASSEQINYGYTF. The CDR3 DNA is TGCGCCAGCAGCGAACAGATTAACTATGGCTACACCTTC.

This clonotype was observed many times. This chain uses TRBV5-1 with TRBJ1-2, with D maybe TRBD1 (5 bases). This CDR3 has 14 amino acids. Trimming took 5 bases from V and 5 from J, leaving 16 bases between them. Germline values: CDR1 SGHRS, CDR2 YFSETQ. The CDR3 is CASRPMTAQYGYTF. The CDR3 DNA is TGCGCCAGCAGGCCTATGACAGCCCAGTATGGCTACACCTTC.

This clonotype was detected ten times or more. The CDR3 loop is CASSIGGGFNQPQHF. CDR3 sequence (DNA): TGTGCCAGTAGTATTGGTGGGGGCTTTAATCAGCCCCAGCATTTT. The chain uses TRBV19 and TRBJ1-5; a weak D match, TRBD1 (6 bases). Germline V CDR1 and CDR2: LNHDA, SQIVND (reference sequence). The CDR3 runs to 15 residues. V was cut by 3 bases and J by 4 bases, with 13 bases left in between.

Only a few counts were recorded for this clonotype. This chain connects TRBV28 to TRBJ2-6, with 9 bases lining up with TRBD1. The CDR3 is made up of 18 amino acids. The J segment lost 0 bases and the V segment lost 6 bases, leaving 9 bases of the junction unmatched. Per germline, CDR1 MDHEN and CDR2 SYDVKM. The CDR3 loop is CASREPGQGHSGANVLTF. The CDR3 coding sequence is TGTGCCAGCAGAGAACCGGGACAGGGTCACTCTGGGGCCAACGTCCTGACTTTC.

This clonotype has a count of ten or more. The V gene is TRBV6-1, the J gene TRBJ1-2; tentative D call: TRBD1 (5 bases). Trimming pared 6 bases from V and 5 bases from J, leaving 22 bases between. The CDR3 length is 16 residues. Germline assignment: CDR1 MNHNS and CDR2 SASEGT. CDR3 sequence reads: CASSHRALRAAYGYTF. The CDR3 DNA reads TGTGCCAGCAGCCACCGGGCTCTCAGGGCGGCGTATGGCTACACCTTC.

This clonotype appeared many times. CDR3 sequence (DNA): TGTGCCAGCAGACAACACGGGGCGGACCGACGGGAGACCCAGTACTTC. It yields the protein CASRQHGADRRETQYF. This sequence joins TRBV6-1 and TRBJ2-5, with D perhaps being TRBD1 or TRBD2 (5 bases each). The CDR3 is 16 amino acids. CDR1 is MNHNS and CDR2 is SASEGT in the germline V gene. Trimming stripped 6 bases from V and 5 bases from J, with 22 bases between.

There are a few counts of this clonotype. V is TRBV25-1 and J is TRBJ2-1; D perhaps matches TRBD1 (6 bases). Germline-derived CDR1 and CDR2 are MGHDK and SYGVNS. Trimming shortened V by 2 bases and J by 8 bases, and 13 bases separated the two germline ends. The CDR3 sequence is 14 residues long. The DNA of the CDR3 is TGTGCCAGCAGTGAAGCCCGGGACATAGATGAGCAGTTCTTC. Protein: CASSEARDIDEQFF.

This clonotype appeared many times. The CDR3 DNA reads as TGTGCCACCAGCAGAGATCTCCCCCTCTTACAGGGGGCAAACACTGAAGCTTTCTTT. This translates into CATSRDLPLLQGANTEAFF. The genes are TRBV15 and TRBJ1-1; TRBD1 matches at 9 bases. Losses at the gene ends were 0 bases for V and 2 bases for J; bases not matched to a gene: 13. Per the germline V gene, CDR1 is LNHNV and CDR2 is YYDKDF (reference sequence). This CDR3 comprises 19 residues.

As to this clonotype: Given a much more abundant clone one base away, this may be a read error. V usage is TRBV6-2 or TRBV6-3 and J usage is TRBJ2-1, with TRBD2 matching over 7 bases. Germline values: CDR1 MNHEY, CDR2 SVGEGT. This CDR3 contains 13 residues. The CDR3 DNA is TGTGCCAGCAGTTACCGGGACTACAGTGAGCAGTTCTTC. Encoded protein: CASSYRDYSEQFF.

This clonotype was seen more than once but under ten times. The chain combines TRBV30 with TRBJ1-5, with 7 bases fitting TRBD1. Trimming removed 0 bases from V and 2 bases from J; junction bases left unmatched: 4. Germline CDR1 and CDR2: GTSNPN and SVGIG (reference sequence). The length of the CDR3 is 15 residues. The CDR3 loop reads CAWSVTGAGNQPQHF. CDR3 DNA: TGTGCCTGGAGTGTTACAGGGGCTGGCAATCAGCCCCAGCATTTT.

V usage is TRBV7-9 and J usage is TRBJ2-3, with 10 bases matching TRBD2. CDR1 is SEHNR, CDR2 FQNEAQ, per germline (reference sequence). This CDR3 is 17 amino acids long. The V segment lost 5 bases and the J segment 2 bases; nucleotides outside the gene matches: 10. CDR3 loop: CASSQAASGGSTDTQYF. The CDR3 region has the DNA TGTGCCAGCAGCCAGGCGGCTAGCGGGGGATCCACAGATACGCAGTATTTT.

Ten or more counts support this clonotype. V gene TRBV6-5 combines with J gene TRBJ2-1, with 10 bases lining up with TRBD2. There are 16 residues in the CDR3. CDR1 and CDR2 from the germline V gene are MNHEY and SVGAGI. The trim removed 0 bases at V and 7 bases at J, leaving 6 bases unmatched. CDR3 loop: CASSYSRLAGPNEQFF. CDR3 in DNA: TGTGCCAGCAGTTACTCTAGACTAGCGGGCCCAAATGAGCAGTTCTTC.

This clonotype was counted a few times. The CDR3 is CASSRDSNQETQYF. CDR3 coding DNA: TGTGCCAGCAGCAGGGACAGTAATCAAGAGACCCAGTACTTC. The chain links TRBV7-9 to TRBJ2-5, with 7 positions matching TRBD1. Trimming at V came to 5 bases and at J to 2 bases, leaving 5 bases not matched to a gene. CDR1 and CDR2 (germline): SEHNR, FQNEAQ (reference sequence). The CDR3 extends over 14 amino acids.

This clonotype showed up many times. The V gene is TRBV5-1, the J gene TRBJ2-3, with D tentatively TRBD1 or TRBD2 (5 bases each). V was trimmed by 4 bases and J by 5 bases, leaving 17 bases between them. This CDR3 comprises 15 residues. The V gene's germline CDR1 is SGHRS and CDR2 YFSETQ. DNA of the CDR3: TGCGCCAGCAGCGCCGGGGCAGGCTCGCGAGATACGCAGTATTTT. Translation gives CASSAGAGSRDTQYF.

This clonotype occurred a few times. The V gene is TRBV18, the J gene TRBJ2-1; D gene uncertain. Deletions cut 5 bases from V and 0 bases from J, with 11 bases between. The germline CDR1 and CDR2 sequences are KGHSH and LQKENI. This CDR3 has 15 residues. The CDR3 is CASSSSRSSYNEQFF. Written as DNA, the CDR3 is TGTGCCAGCTCATCGAGCCGGAGCTCCTACAATGAGCAGTTCTTC.

The table lists this clonotype with a few counts. CDR3 loop: CASSRQGSDRSPDGYTF. In DNA form, the CDR3 reads TGTGCCAGCAGTAGACAGGGCTCGGATAGAAGCCCAGACGGCTACACCTTC. The chain uses TRBV12-3 or TRBV12-4 and TRBJ1-2; 7 bases are a match to TRBD1. The CDR3 has 17 residues. Trimming took 5 bases from V and 8 from J; bases not matched to a gene: 20.